One and the same sample provided the 20 T cell receptor beta chains below, sequenced in a study of shared clonotypes between healthy human individuals. Sequencing used immunoSEQ multiplex PCR; TCRdb keeps in-frame clones, though not all of them. The sample holds about 510,000 clones; roughly 79% are singletons and the top ten take around 13%. Specimen: PBMCs. The receptors shown here come from a woman in her thirties or forties in good health. Some clones in this sample may be carry-over from other donors' samples.

V and J are TRBV5-4 and TRBJ2-7; the match to TRBD2 covers 10 bases. The CDR3 is 15 amino acids. Per the germline V gene, CDR1 is SGHNT and CDR2 is YYREEE (reference sequence). V shed 4 bases and J 3 bases; nucleotides not matched to a gene: 7. CDR3 coding DNA: TGTGCCAGCAGCCCCACGACTAGCGGGCTCTACGAGCAGTACTTC. It specifies CASSPTTSGLYEQYF.

This clone was counted a few times. The genes are TRBV7-3 and TRBJ1-1; D uncertain. Trimming pared 1 base from V and 7 bases from J, leaving 10 bases between. The CDR3 length is 13 residues. In germline, CDR1 is SGHTA, CDR2 FQGTGA. In DNA, the CDR3 is TGTGCCAGCAGCTTAATCCCCTTAGATGAAGCTTTCTTT. Translation gives CASSLIPLDEAFF.

This chain joins TRBV21-1 and TRBJ2-1; TRBD1, the table's D call, was not compared with the DNA. TRBV21-1 is termed a pseudogene. The CDR3 runs 15 residues. The DNA for the CDR3 is TGTGCCAGCAGCAGCAGGGATGCTTTCCACAATGAGCAGTTCTTC. Translation: CASSSRDAFHNEQFF.

The chain joins TRBV9 to TRBJ1-2; possible D gene TRBD1, 5 bases. Trimming left V 6 bases short and J 7 bases short, with 16 bases between. Germline CDR1 reads SGDLS; CDR2 reads YYNGEE. There are 13 residues in the CDR3. Here the CDR3 reads CASTGWGSGGYTF. The CDR3 DNA sequence: TGTGCCAGCACCGGGTGGGGGTCTGGTGGCTACACCTTC. The whole variable domain, filled in from reference TRBV9 and TRBJ1-2, reads DSGVTQTPKHLITATGQRVTLRCSPRSGDLSVYWYQQSLDQGLQFLIQYYNGEERAKGNILERFSAQQFPDLHSELNLSSLELGDSALYFCASTGWGSGGYTFGSGTRLTVV.

The chain uses TRBV29-1 and TRBJ2-1; TRBD2 aligns across 7 bases. This CDR3 region has 18 residues. Germline V gives CDR1 SQVTM, CDR2 ANQGSEA. J was trimmed by 0 bases and V by 6 bases; bases with no gene match: 17. CDR3 region: CSVHNPGKGGSSYNEQFF. CDR3 nucleotide sequence: TGCAGCGTGCACAACCCCGGGAAGGGAGGGAGCTCCTACAATGAGCAGTTCTTC.

The chain joins TRBV7-3 to TRBJ2-2; 9 bases line up with TRBD2. The germline CDR1 and CDR2 sequences are SGHTA and FQGTGA. The J segment lost 6 bases and the V segment lost 5 bases, leaving 7 bases of the junction unmatched. CDR3 length: 15 amino acids. CDR3 protein: CASSAIAGESGELFF. The CDR3 coding sequence is TGTGCCAGCAGCGCTATAGCGGGAGAGTCCGGGGAGCTGTTTTTT.

CDR3 sequence: CASSASGTGIQPQHF. CDR3 DNA sequence: TGTGCCAGCAGCGCGTCCGGGACAGGGATTCAGCCCCAGCATTTT. This chain connects TRBV5-6 to TRBJ1-5; 9 nucleotides line up with TRBD1. V was clipped by 4 bases and J by 6 bases; unmatched bases: 8. CDR3 length: 15 amino acids. Germline CDR1 is SGHDT and CDR2 is YYEEEE.

Details on this clone: The same CDR3 is also encoded by other DNA sequences in this sample. This sequence joins TRBV2 and TRBJ1-2; the D gene is possibly TRBD1 (5 bases). V was shortened by 2 bases and J by 2 bases, with 6 bases between the two germline ends. The CDR3 sequence is 13 residues long. Looked up from germline, CDR1 is SNHLY and CDR2 is FYNNEI. In DNA form, the CDR3 reads TGTGCCAGCAGTGAACAGGGAAACTATGGCTACACCTTC. Translation: CASSEQGNYGYTF.

The chain recombines TRBV28 with TRBJ1-5; 10 positions agree with TRBD1. The germline gives CDR1 MDHEN, CDR2 SYDVKM. Trimming took 4 bases from V and 1 from J; bases not matched to a gene: 22. The CDR3 extends over 22 amino acids. The CDR3 coding sequence is TGTGCCAGCAGTTCCCCCGGGACAGGGGCCTGGGACGGGGCCGGGAGCAATCAGCCCCAGCATTTT. It encodes CASSSPGTGAWDGAGSNQPQHF.

This clone was seen only once. The genes are TRBV20-1 and TRBJ2-5; D not resolved. This CDR3 spans 11 amino acids. CDR1 is DFQATT, CDR2 SNEGSKA, per germline (reference sequence). The V and J ends lost 4 bases and 2 bases respectively, with 5 bases between them. This CDR3 reads CSAMIQETQYF. The CDR3 DNA follows: TGCAGTGCTATGATACAAGAGACCCAGTACTTC.

This clone was seen a single time. A far larger clone is off by one base, so a read error is likely. The chain has TRBV28 and TRBJ2-6, with D unresolved. Germline V gene data show CDR1 as MDHEN and CDR2 as SYDVKM. V gave up 8 bases and J gave up 0 bases, with 5 bases separating them. The CDR3 length is 13 residues. CDR3 loop: CASDTSGANVLTF. The DNA of the CDR3 is TGTGCCAGCGACACCTCTGGGGCCAACGTCCTGACTTTC.

The rearrangement uses TRBV5-8 and TRBJ2-1, with a tentative D call TRBD1 (5 bases). This CDR3 spans 18 amino acids. V shed 1 base and J shed 0 bases, with 17 bases lying between them. The germline V gene encodes CDR1 SGHTS and CDR2 YDEGEE. For the CDR3, the DNA is TGTGCCAGCAGCTTGTTCGTAGGACAAATGAGCTCCTACAATGAGCAGTTCTTC. Its protein is CASSLFVGQMSSYNEQFF.

The V call is TRBV27, the J call TRBJ1-1; TRBD1 is a possible D gene (6 bases). The CDR3 covers 12 residues. With 5 bases removed from V and 10 bases from J, the gap between germline ends came to 14 bases. Looked up from germline, CDR1 is MNHEY and CDR2 is SMNVEV (reference sequence). The CDR3, as DNA: TGTGCCAGCAGTATATACGGACAGCTAGCTTTCTTT. Its protein product is CASSIYGQLAFF.

This clone was observed at least ten times. The chain carries TRBV9 and TRBJ2-7; TRBD1 might be the D (6 bases). Germline V gene data show CDR1 as SGDLS and CDR2 as YYNGEE. This CDR3 is built from 14 residues. Trimming cost V 4 bases and J 7 bases, with 18 bases left between them. The CDR3 loop reads CASSSSQGSREQYF. The CDR3 region has the DNA TGTGCCAGCAGCTCCAGCCAGGGGTCGAGGGAGCAGTACTTC.

The rearrangement uses TRBV9 and TRBJ2-5; the D gene is possibly TRBD1 (5 bases). Germline lookup yields CDR1 SGDLS and CDR2 YYNGEE. V lost 3 bases, J lost 6 bases, and 15 bases lay in between. This CDR3 region has 14 residues. For the CDR3, the DNA is TGTGCCAGCAGCGAAGGGGAAGGTATAAAGACCCAGTACTTC. Translation: CASSEGEGIKTQYF.

In its sample, this clone was seen many times. The chain has TRBV5-1 and TRBJ2-5; 8 nucleotides align to TRBD1. Germline CDR1 and CDR2: SGHRS and YFSETQ. Unmatched junction bases numbered 10, after V lost 3 bases and J lost 3 bases. This CDR3 spans 16 amino acids. The chain's CDR3 is CASSYNPGTGEETQYF. DNA for the CDR3: TGCGCCAGCAGCTACAATCCCGGGACAGGAGAAGAGACCCAGTACTTC.

The chain recombines TRBV21-1 with TRBJ2-1; TRBD2, the D gene given by the table, was not confirmed from the DNA. TRBV21-1 is a pseudogene segment. CDR3 length: 17 residues. CDR3 nucleotides: TGTGCCAGCAGCAAATTCGTTAGCGGGAGGGCCGAAAATGAGCAGTTCTTC. Amino acid sequence: CASSKFVSGRAENEQFF.

This chain joins TRBV6-4 and TRBJ2-1, with 8 bases fitting TRBD2. The germline gives CDR1 MRHNA, CDR2 SNTAGT. This CDR3 spans 15 amino acids. Trimming took 8 bases from V and 5 from J; bases not matched to a gene: 11. CDR3 bases: TGTGCCAGCGCCCCCACAGCGGGAGACCACAATGAGCAGTTCTTC. Translated, it gives CASAPTAGDHNEQFF.

This clone showed up many times. The V gene is TRBV7-9, the J gene TRBJ1-6; D remains unclear. The CDR3 has 12 amino acids. Germline V CDR1 and CDR2: SEHNR, FQNEAQ (reference sequence). Between the trimmed V and J ends, which lost 5 bases and 5 bases, there was a span of 4 bases. In nucleotides, the CDR3 is TGTGCCAGCAGCCCCGATAATTCACCCCTCCACTTT. This translates into CASSPDNSPLHF.

The V and J genes are TRBV18 and TRBJ2-3, with D uncertain. The CDR3 has 15 amino acids. V shed 0 bases and J shed 10 bases, with 17 bases lying between them. Germline CDR1 reads KGHSH; CDR2 reads LQKENI. CDR3 nucleotides: TGTGCCAGCTCACCACCCGCCGGGCGGCGCGGAGCGCAGTATTTT. Its translation is CASSPPAGRRGAQYF.